The 27 T cell receptor beta chains in this list originate from one sample, sequenced in a study of cytomegalovirus exposure and HLA in healthy donors. The PCR had 60 Vbeta and 13 Jbeta primers. Sequencing was performed with immunoSEQ multiplex PCR; in TCRdb, only in-frame clones are kept and a portion is missing. The profile shows roughly 170,000 clones, approximately 80% of them singletons. The specimen sequenced was PBMCs. These receptors all stem from a woman in her twenties or thirties in good health and CMV-seronegative.

The chain has TRBV19 and TRBJ1-1, with 9 bases identical to TRBD1. The CDR3 totals 14 residues. Germline lookup yields CDR1 LNHDA and CDR2 SQIVND (reference sequence). V dropped 5 bases and J dropped 1; count of bases not matched to a gene: 2. In DNA form, the CDR3 reads TGTGCCAGTAGTGTGGACAGGGGGAACACTGAAGCTTTCTTT. Amino acids: CASSVDRGNTEAFF.

The V gene is TRBV19, the J gene TRBJ2-1; 10 bases fit TRBD2. Germline V lookup: CDR1 LNHDA, CDR2 SQIVND (reference sequence). There are 17 residues in the CDR3. V lost 8 bases and J lost 0; bases outside the gene matches: 10. CDR3 bases: TGTGCCAGTGGGAGGGGACTAGCGTTGGGCTCCTACAATGAGCAGTTCTTC. This codes for CASGRGLALGSYNEQFF.

The chain is built from TRBV30 and TRBJ2-7, with D unresolved. The CDR3 spans 14 residues. CDR1 GTSNPN and CDR2 SVGIG come from the germline V gene (reference sequence). Trimming left V 1 base short and J 3 bases short, with 13 bases between. CDR3 in amino acids: CAWSATIGIYEQYF. The CDR3 DNA sequence: TGTGCCTGGAGTGCGACAATAGGAATCTACGAGCAGTACTTC. Full variable domain (missing parts from reference TRBV30 and TRBJ2-7): SQTIHQWPATLVQPVGSPLSLECTVEGTSNPNLYWYRQAAGRGLQLLFYSVGIGQISSEVPQNLSASRPQDRQFILSSKKLLLSDSGFYLCAWSATIGIYEQYFGPGTRLTVT.

This clone was detected a few times. The CDR3 protein is CAWSSVYTGELFF. CDR3 nucleotide sequence: TGTGCCTGGAGTTCCGTTTACACCGGGGAGCTGTTTTTT. V is TRBV30 and J is TRBJ2-2; the D is unclear. The CDR3 is 13 amino acids. Germline V gives CDR1 GTSNPN, CDR2 SVGIG (reference sequence). Trimming took off 2 bases at V and 3 bases at J, with 7 bases between the two ends.

V and J are TRBV27 and TRBJ1-2; D is unclear. The germline gives CDR1 MNHEY, CDR2 SMNVEV (reference sequence). Trimming took off 6 bases at V and 4 bases at J, with 15 bases between the two ends. CDR3 length: 14 amino acids. This CDR3 is CASRSAGWGYGYTF. Written as DNA, the CDR3 is TGTGCCAGCAGAAGTGCGGGGTGGGGCTATGGCTACACCTTC.

The V call is TRBV7-8, the J call TRBJ2-1, with TRBD1 matching 10 bases. V gave up 5 bases and J gave up 9 bases; unmatched junction bases: 10. Germline V lookup: CDR1 SGHVS, CDR2 FQNEAQ. The CDR3 runs to 15 residues. The CDR3 reads CASSATGGYVSEQFF. In DNA, the CDR3 is TGTGCCAGCAGCGCGACAGGGGGCTATGTCTCTGAGCAGTTCTTC.

The CDR3 coding sequence is TGTGCCAGCAGTGAAGTCAGGGGGAACACTGAAGCTTTCTTT. Protein: CASSEVRGNTEAFF. The chain uses TRBV2 and TRBJ1-1; TRBD1 might be the D (6 bases). The CDR3 runs 14 residues. V lost 1 base and J 1 base, leaving 7 bases between the germline ends. CDR1 and CDR2 from the germline V gene are SNHLY and FYNNEI.

CDR3 DNA sequence: TGCGCCAGCAGCTTGGCGGGCACGGCGGGCATTCAGTACTTC. Residues: CASSLAGTAGIQYF. The chain uses TRBV5-1 and TRBJ2-4, with a weak D call TRBD2 (5 bases). With 0 bases removed from V and 9 bases from J, the gap between germline ends came to 13 bases. CDR1 is SGHRS and CDR2 is YFSETQ in the germline V gene. This CDR3 contains 14 residues.

The chain links TRBV30 to TRBJ2-3; D remains ambiguous. Germline CDR1 is GTSNPN and CDR2 is SVGIG (reference sequence). Trimming took 1 base from V and 6 from J, leaving 8 bases between them. The CDR3 covers 12 residues. CDR3 sequence reads: CAWSEPGDTQYF. The CDR3 DNA follows: TGTGCCTGGAGTGAACCCGGGGATACGCAGTATTTT.

This clone was observed once. The chain combines TRBV7-2 with TRBJ2-3; no definite D call. The CDR3 is 13 amino acids. Trimming left V 5 bases short and J 6 bases short, with 12 bases between. The germline gives CDR1 SGHTA, CDR2 FQGNSA. CDR3 sequence: CASSLNNGDTQYF. CDR3 bases: TGTGCCAGCAGCCTGAATAATGGCGATACGCAGTATTTT.

V gene TRBV2 combines with J gene TRBJ2-3, with 11 bases that match TRBD2. Germline values: CDR1 SNHLY, CDR2 FYNNEI. V gave up 4 bases and J gave up 1 base; unmatched junction bases: 10. The CDR3 runs to 18 residues. CDR3 sequence: CASSAPGLAERGTDTQYF. Written as DNA, the CDR3 is TGTGCCAGCAGTGCCCCGGGACTAGCGGAGAGGGGCACAGATACGCAGTATTTT.

This clone appeared a single time. The V gene is TRBV11-2, the J gene TRBJ1-1; a possible D gene is TRBD1 (5 bases). Germline CDR1 is SGHAT and CDR2 is FQNNGV. The CDR3 spans 12 residues. V was trimmed by 5 bases and J by 4 bases, leaving 8 bases between them. The CDR3 protein is CASSIGATEAFF. CDR3 in DNA: TGTGCCAGCAGCATAGGGGCCACTGAAGCTTTCTTT. Full variable domain (missing parts from reference TRBV11-2 and TRBJ1-1): EAGVAQSPRYKIIEKRQSVAFWCNPISGHATLYWYQQILGQGPKLLIQFQNNGVVDDSQLPKDRFSAERLKGVDSTLKIQPAKLEDSAVYLCASSIGATEAFFGQGTRLTVV.

This clone has more than one count but fewer than ten. The CDR3 reads CASSEQLASTDTQYF. Here the CDR3 DNA reads TGTGCCAGCAGTGAACAACTAGCGTCGACAGATACGCAGTATTTT. The chain has TRBV25-1 and TRBJ2-3, with 7 bases matching TRBD2. The CDR3 consists of 15 residues. Germline V CDR1 and CDR2: MGHDK, SYGVNS. Trimming removed 2 bases from V and 3 bases from J; junction bases left unmatched: 5.

The rearrangement joins TRBV7-3 to TRBJ2-7, with TRBD2 matching 9 bases. The CDR3 contains 13 residues. The V gene end was trimmed by 4 bases and the J gene end by 4 bases; junction bases not matched to a gene: 2. Germline lookup yields CDR1 SGHTA and CDR2 FQGTGA. CDR3 sequence reads: CASSSGLAYEQYF. For the CDR3, the DNA is TGTGCCAGCAGCTCGGGACTAGCATACGAGCAGTACTTC.

This clone was recorded only once. The V call is TRBV5-6, the J call TRBJ1-2; TRBD1 matches 8 bases. The CDR3 is 14 residues long. Losses at the gene ends were 2 bases for V and 4 bases for J; bases not matched to a gene: 4. In germline, CDR1 is SGHDT, CDR2 YYEEEE. CDR3 coding DNA: TGTGCCAGCAGCTTCATTACAGGGGGCTATGGCTACACCTTC. This codes for CASSFITGGYGYTF.

DNA for the CDR3: TGCGCCAGCAGCTTGGCCCCTGGACAGTCTCTCTATGGCTACACCTTC. This sequence encodes CASSLAPGQSLYGYTF. The chain combines TRBV5-1 with TRBJ1-2; D is possibly TRBD1 (6 bases). V was trimmed by 0 bases and J by 4 bases, leaving 16 bases between them. This CDR3 has 16 amino acids. Germline V CDR1 and CDR2: SGHRS, YFSETQ.

This clone appeared a few times. This chain joins TRBV5-4 and TRBJ1-2, with D unresolved. There are 15 residues in the CDR3. The germline gives CDR1 SGHNT, CDR2 YYREEE (reference sequence). Trimming took 0 bases from V and 2 from J, leaving 11 bases between them. The CDR3 region is CASSLVAGGNYGYTF. Here the CDR3 DNA reads TGTGCCAGCAGCTTGGTGGCAGGTGGGAACTATGGCTACACCTTC.

A few counts support this clone. The genes are TRBV10-2 and TRBJ1-6; D possibly corresponds to TRBD1 (6 bases). The CDR3 contains 15 residues. CDR1 is WSHSY and CDR2 is SAAADI in the germline V gene. V was clipped by 3 bases and J by 6 bases, with 12 bases between them. CDR3 region: CASSELQGGNSPLHF. In nucleotides, the CDR3 is TGCGCCAGCAGTGAATTACAGGGCGGTAATTCACCCCTCCACTTT.

This clone is a singleton in its sample. The V and J genes are TRBV19 and TRBJ1-2; 8 bases are a match to TRBD1. The CDR3 runs 15 residues. J lost 3 bases, V lost 3 bases, and 6 bases had no gene match. Germline V gives CDR1 LNHDA, CDR2 SQIVND (reference sequence). The CDR3 sequence is CASSIGRTGHYGYTF. DNA of the CDR3: TGTGCCAGTAGTATCGGCCGGACAGGGCACTATGGCTACACCTTC.

This rearrangement joins TRBV14 to TRBJ2-1, with 8 bases identical to TRBD2. The CDR3 has 17 residues. The trim removed 4 bases at V and 6 bases at J, leaving 14 bases unmatched. From germline, CDR1 is SGHDN and CDR2 FVKESK. CDR3 loop: CASSPVETSVTLNEQFF. CDR3 DNA: TGTGCCAGCAGCCCCGTCGAGACTAGCGTCACACTCAATGAGCAGTTCTTC.

The chain joins TRBV28 to TRBJ2-1, with D perhaps TRBD2 (6 bases). The V end lost 6 bases, the J end lost 0 bases, and 15 bases lay between the germline ends. Germline assignment: CDR1 MDHEN and CDR2 SYDVKM. This CDR3 spans 16 amino acids. In DNA, the CDR3 is TGTGCCAGCAGGGGGGATCTCGGGAGCTCCTACAATGAGCAGTTCTTC. Encoded protein: CASRGDLGSSYNEQFF.

The chain is built from TRBV6-5 and TRBJ2-7; perhaps TRBD2 as D (6 bases). The germline V gene encodes CDR1 MNHEY and CDR2 SVGAGI. CDR3 length: 15 amino acids. The V gene lost 4 bases and the J gene lost 0 bases, with 13 bases spanning the gap. The CDR3 nucleotides are TGTGCCAGCAGTTCTTGGGAGGCGGGCTCCTACGAGCAGTACTTC. Translated: CASSSWEAGSYEQYF.

CDR3 DNA: TGTGCCAGCAGTTCCCTAGCGGGAGCGGGCACAGATACGCAGTATTTT. This encodes CASSSLAGAGTDTQYF. The chain recombines TRBV6-5 with TRBJ2-3; TRBD2 aligns across 10 bases. In germline, CDR1 is MNHEY, CDR2 SVGAGI. V gave up 4 bases and J gave up 1 base; unmatched junction bases: 5. The CDR3 covers 16 residues.

This clone was counted a few times. J is TRBJ1-2 and V is TRBV28, with 10 bases matching TRBD1. The CDR3 is made up of 14 amino acids. V shed 8 bases and J 8 bases; nucleotides not matched to a gene: 11. CDR1 is MDHEN and CDR2 is SYDVKM in the germline V gene. CDR3 in amino acids: CASVGQGGSGGYTF. CDR3 sequence (DNA): TGTGCCAGCGTCGGACAGGGGGGCTCAGGAGGCTACACCTTC.

This chain connects TRBV27 to TRBJ1-2; 7 bases fit TRBD1. Germline V gives CDR1 MNHEY, CDR2 SMNVEV (reference sequence). J lost 5 bases, V lost 0 bases, and 6 bases had no gene match. The CDR3 spans 15 residues. The CDR3 DNA sequence: TGTGCCAGCAGTTTATCGAGACAGGGTGTATATGGCTACACCTTC. Protein: CASSLSRQGVYGYTF.

As for this clone: This sample also contains other DNA sequences that code for the same CDR3. Here the CDR3 DNA reads TGCGCCAGCAGCTTGGGACTAGCGGGAGTGAATGAGCAGTTCTTC. It encodes CASSLGLAGVNEQFF. V is TRBV5-1 and J is TRBJ2-1, with TRBD2 matching 12 bases. V shed 0 bases, J shed 7 bases, and the junction held 2 bases outside the gene matches. This CDR3 contains 15 residues. Germline V gene sequence: CDR1 SGHRS, CDR2 YFSETQ.

The chain couples TRBV2 to TRBJ1-2, with 9 positions matching TRBD1. Germline-derived CDR1 and CDR2 are SNHLY and FYNNEI. The CDR3 is 18 amino acids. V lost 8 bases to trimming and J lost 8 bases; unmatched junction nucleotides: 24. The CDR3 DNA sequence: TGTGCCAGCCTCCCGGGAGGGGACAGGGTACTCCCTGCCCAAGGCTACACCTTC. Amino acid sequence: CASLPGGDRVLPAQGYTF.